This T cell receptor beta chain is from a study of identical twins. Overall study results and limits: For zero-insertion analyses, partial confounding could come from invariant MAIT and iNKT cells. Excess sharing between twins was weaker in beta out-of-frame sequences.

This clonotype has more than one count but fewer than ten. Its target is unknown. TCRdb re-derived calls from the 5' RACE reads in MiXCR, one entry per CDR3 protein. The repertoire includes hundreds of thousands of distinct CDR3 sequences, under 8.5% of them detected once, and roughly 1.6% sits in the top ten. CDR1 SGHAT and CDR2 FQNNGV come from the germline V gene. The length of the CDR3 is 13 residues. V was clipped by 3 bases and J by 7 bases, with 12 bases between them. These data were also filed under a second study, of yellow fever vaccine responses in identical twins. From that study: Twins reportedly had a vaccine T cell response that seemed partly convergent, partly personalized.

The sequence was obtained from a woman aged 18-30 years in good health. Sequencing input: PBMCs. This chain joins TRBV11-2 and TRBJ2-5, with D hard to call. CDR3: CASSFVGSATQYF. CDR3 nucleotides: TGTGCCAGCAGCTTCGTCGGGTCGGCGACCCAGTACTTC.